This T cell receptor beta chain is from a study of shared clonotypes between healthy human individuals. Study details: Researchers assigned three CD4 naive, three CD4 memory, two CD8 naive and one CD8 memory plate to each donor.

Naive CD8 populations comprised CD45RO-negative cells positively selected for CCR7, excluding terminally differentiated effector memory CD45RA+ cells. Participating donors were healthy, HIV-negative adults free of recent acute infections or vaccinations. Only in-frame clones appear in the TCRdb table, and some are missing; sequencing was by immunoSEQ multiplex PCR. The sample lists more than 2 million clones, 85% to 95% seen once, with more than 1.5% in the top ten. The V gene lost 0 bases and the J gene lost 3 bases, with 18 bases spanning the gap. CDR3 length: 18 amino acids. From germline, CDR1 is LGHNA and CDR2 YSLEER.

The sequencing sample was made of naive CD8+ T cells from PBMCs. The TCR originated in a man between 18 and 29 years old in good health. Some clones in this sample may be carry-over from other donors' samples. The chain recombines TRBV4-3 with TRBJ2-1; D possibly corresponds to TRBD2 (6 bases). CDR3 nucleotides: TGCGCCAGCAGCCAAGATAGGATCGACGGGAGTCGCTACAATGAGCAGTTCTTC. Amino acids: CASSQDRIDGSRYNEQFF.